Listed here is a single T cell receptor beta chain. The data originate from a study of blood T cell repertoires in COVID-19. Study-wide background: Nucleic acid was either cDNA or gDNA, and it came from T cells, B-cell-depleted T cells, or PBMCs.

The CDR3 spans 15 residues. Germline values: CDR1 SGHRS, CDR2 YFSETQ. The junction had 3 bases not matched to a gene; V was cut back by 4 bases and J by 4 bases. In the authors' workflow: Nucleated cell counts were estimated from reference gene primer amplification. Using immunoSEQ multiplex PCR, the repertoire was profiled, and TCRdb retains in-frame clones only, with some absent. The V and J calls and clone size come from that table; D and trimming were worked out from the DNA. The data show hundreds of thousands of clones, more than 80% seen once. Donors were grouped by their self-reported clinical history. The study counted Cohort 3 donors as recovered given two negative PCRs, clearance, or symptom resolution.

This chain connects TRBV5-1 to TRBJ1-6; 9 bases fit TRBD1. Input material: PBMCs or T cells enriched from blood (not recorded which). This clonotype originated in a man between 18 and 29 years old who had recovered from COVID-19. CDR3 DNA sequence: TGCGCCAGCAGCCTCGACAGGGGGTATAATTCACCCCTCCACTTT. This sequence encodes CASSLDRGYNSPLHF.